One sample yielded the 30 T cell receptor beta chains listed below, sequenced in a study of cytotoxic CD8 clonotypes in ibrutinib-treated CLL. Sequenced by immunoSEQ multiplex PCR; TCRdb stores in-frame clones only, minus some. In the table there are 250,000 to 350,000 clones, roughly 76% of which are singletons. The sequences come from PBMCs, collected at disease progression, from a patient treated with ibrutinib. All receptors come from a human donor with chronic lymphocytic leukemia.

Here the CDR3 DNA reads TGTGCCAGCACCGGGGACAGGAGATACTACAATGAGCAGTTCTTC. This encodes CASTGDRRYYNEQFF. The chain has TRBV28 and TRBJ2-1; 8 bases fit TRBD1. J was trimmed by 3 bases and V by 7 bases; bases with no gene match: 8. Germline CDR1 and CDR2: MDHEN and SYDVKM. This CDR3 is built from 15 residues. Variable domain in full (rest from reference TRBV28 and TRBJ2-1): DVKVTQSSRYLVKRTGEKVFLECVQDMDHENMFWYRQDPGLGLRLIYFSYDVKMKEKGDIPEGYSVSREKKERFSLILESASTNQTSMYLCASTGDRRYYNEQFFGPGTRLTVL.

The chain is built from TRBV7-3 and TRBJ2-7; 7 bases agree with TRBD2. CDR1 and CDR2 (germline): SGHTA, FQGTGA. The CDR3 sequence is 15 residues long. With 1 base clipped from V and 0 bases from J, the junction kept 3 bases outside the gene matches. The CDR3 nucleotides are TGTGCCAGCAGCTTAATCGGGGGGAGCTCCTACGAGCAGTACTTC. Its protein product is CASSLIGGSSYEQYF.

The rearrangement links TRBV6-6 to TRBJ2-2, with 8 nucleotides matching TRBD2. The CDR3 loop spans 14 amino acids. The junction had 10 bases not matched to a gene; V was cut back by 5 bases and J by 11 bases. Germline CDR1 and CDR2: MNHNY and SVGAGI (reference sequence). Here the CDR3 DNA reads TGTGCCAGCAGTCCTACCGCTAGCGGGTTAGAGCTGTTTTTT. Protein sequence: CASSPTASGLELFF.

V and J are TRBV13 and TRBJ2-5; TRBD1 is a possible D gene (5 bases). The CDR3 is made up of 13 amino acids. Trimming took 3 bases from V and 5 from J, leaving 10 bases between them. Germline CDR1 is PRHDT and CDR2 is FYEKMQ (reference sequence). DNA for the CDR3: TGTGCCAGCAGCTTCTCCAGGGTTGAGACCCAGTACTTC. It encodes CASSFSRVETQYF.

V and J are TRBV28 and TRBJ1-1; D unresolved. The CDR3 is 11 residues long. V was shortened by 4 bases and J by 2 bases, with 2 bases between the two germline ends. Germline V lookup: CDR1 MDHEN, CDR2 SYDVKM. The CDR3 here is CASSSNTEAFF. CDR3 DNA sequence: TGTGCCAGCAGTTCAAACACTGAAGCTTTCTTT.

This clone was seen only a few times. The rearrangement links TRBV19 to TRBJ1-1; D gene unclear. The CDR3 has 14 amino acids. Per germline, CDR1 LNHDA and CDR2 SQIVND (reference sequence). Trimming left V 3 bases short and J 3 bases short, with 11 bases between. The CDR3 nucleotides read TGTGCCAGTAGTATGGTGTGGGAGGACACTGAAGCTTTCTTT. Protein product: CASSMVWEDTEAFF.

The CDR3 DNA sequence: TGTGCCAGCAGTCCGGCGGGGGTTGGGGACGGTCAAAACTATGGCTACACCTTC. Protein sequence: CASSPAGVGDGQNYGYTF. This chain links TRBV28 with TRBJ1-2; tentative D call: TRBD1 (5 bases). V was cut by 5 bases and J by 2 bases, with 24 bases left in between. The length of the CDR3 is 18 residues. Looked up from germline, CDR1 is MDHEN and CDR2 is SYDVKM.

The genes are TRBV7-9 and TRBJ1-5; the D gene is possibly TRBD1 (5 bases). The germline V gene encodes CDR1 SEHNR and CDR2 FQNEAQ (reference sequence). V lost 1 base and J lost 6, with 16 bases in between. CDR3 size: 16 residues. CDR3: CASSLGSAGRGQPQHF. CDR3 coding DNA: TGTGCCAGCAGCTTAGGGTCGGCAGGGAGGGGTCAGCCCCAGCATTTT.

The chain combines TRBV4-3 with TRBJ1-3; D ambiguous. The germline gives CDR1 LGHNA, CDR2 YSLEER. This CDR3 comprises 13 residues. V dropped 5 bases and J dropped 2 bases, with 7 bases sitting between them. DNA for the CDR3: TGCGCCAGCAGCTCGGCACCTGGAAACACCATATATTTT. Translating it yields CASSSAPGNTIYF.

This clone turned up a few times. The chain uses TRBV28 and TRBJ2-7; D unresolved. The V end was cut by 2 bases, the J end by 3 bases, with 11 bases between. Germline V gene sequence: CDR1 MDHEN, CDR2 SYDVKM. The CDR3 sequence is 14 residues long. The CDR3 region is CASSLRFLGYEQYF. The CDR3 nucleotides read TGTGCCAGCAGTTTAAGGTTCCTTGGCTACGAGCAGTACTTC.

The chain recombines TRBV15 with TRBJ1-2; 10 positions agree with TRBD1. Germline CDR1 is LNHNV and CDR2 is YYDKDF (reference sequence). This CDR3 is built from 15 residues. The trim removed 0 bases at V and 4 bases at J, leaving 2 bases unmatched. The chain's CDR3 is CATSRETGGGYGYTF. The DNA for the CDR3 is TGTGCCACCAGCAGAGAGACAGGGGGCGGCTATGGCTACACCTTC. Drawing the rest from reference TRBV15 and TRBJ1-2, the complete variable domain is DAMVIQNPRYQVTQFGKPVTLSCSQTLNHNVMYWYQQKSSQAPKLLFHYYDKDFNNEADTPDNFQSRRPNTSFCFLDIRSPGLGDTAMYLCATSRETGGGYGYTFGSGTRLTVV.

The chain combines TRBV18 with TRBJ1-2, with 8 bases matching TRBD1. CDR3 length equals 14 residues. Germline CDR1 is KGHSH and CDR2 is LQKENI. Trimming at V came to 2 bases and at J to 8 bases, leaving 7 bases not matched to a gene. For the CDR3, the DNA is TGTGCCAGCTCACCAAACGGACAGGGCCGAGGCTACACCTTC. It specifies CASSPNGQGRGYTF.

This sequence joins TRBV29-1 and TRBJ2-1, with D possibly TRBD1 on 7 matching bases. The germline V and J ends were trimmed by 3 bases and 6 bases, with 9 bases remaining between them. This CDR3 region has 12 residues. The germline V gene has CDR1 SQVTM and CDR2 ANQGSEA. The DNA for the CDR3 is TGCAGCGTTGAGCAGGGGGGCAATGAGCAGTTCTTC. Translating it yields CSVEQGGNEQFF.

This sequence joins TRBV5-1 and TRBJ2-7; 11 bases map to TRBD2. The CDR3 runs 13 residues. Per germline, CDR1 SGHRS and CDR2 YFSETQ. The V gene end was trimmed by 1 base and the J gene end by 10 bases; junction bases not matched to a gene: 4. The CDR3 region is CASSLKLAGDQYF. The CDR3, as DNA: TGCGCCAGCAGCTTGAAACTAGCGGGAGATCAGTACTTC.

The sample holds one count of this clone. V and J are TRBV4-1 and TRBJ2-7; TRBD2 agrees at 8 bases. CDR1 MGHRA and CDR2 YSYEKL come from the germline V gene. V gave up 1 base and J gave up 5 bases; unmatched junction bases: 7. The CDR3 runs 15 residues. The CDR3 region is CASSQAGGPFHEQYF. For the CDR3, the DNA is TGCGCCAGCAGCCAAGCGGGAGGGCCCTTCCACGAGCAGTACTTC.

Here the CDR3 DNA reads TGCAGCGTTGAAGGGGATGGGGCGAACACCGGGGAGCTGTTTTTT. Protein: CSVEGDGANTGELFF. The chain is built from TRBV29-1 and TRBJ2-2, with no clear D. V lost 1 base to trimming and J lost 0 bases, with 9 bases between them. In germline, CDR1 is SQVTM, CDR2 ANQGSEA. CDR3 length equals 15 residues.

This chain uses TRBV4-1 with TRBJ2-7; 7 nucleotides line up with TRBD1. The junction had 6 bases not matched to a gene; V was cut back by 0 bases and J by 4 bases. The CDR3 extends over 15 amino acids. Germline V gene data show CDR1 as MGHRA and CDR2 as YSYEKL. The CDR3 region is CASSQDGTALYEQYF. CDR3 sequence (DNA): TGCGCCAGCAGCCAAGACGGGACAGCCCTATACGAGCAGTACTTC.

The chain has TRBV14 and TRBJ1-1; TRBD1 is a possible D gene (5 bases). CDR1 and CDR2 (germline): SGHDN, FVKESK. Trimming took off 4 bases at V and 4 bases at J, with 16 bases between the two ends. The CDR3 sequence is 15 residues long. The CDR3 loop reads CASSPQVLKATEAFF. The CDR3 nucleotides read TGTGCCAGCAGCCCACAGGTATTGAAGGCCACTGAAGCTTTCTTT.

V gene TRBV10-3 combines with J gene TRBJ2-3; D call uncertain. Trimming took off 5 bases at V and 1 base at J, with 4 bases between the two ends. The CDR3 is made up of 12 amino acids. In germline, CDR1 is ENHRY, CDR2 SYGVKD. The CDR3 sequence is CAISPGTDTQYF. CDR3 DNA: TGTGCCATCAGTCCAGGCACAGATACGCAGTATTTT.

The chain carries TRBV27 and TRBJ2-5; TRBD2 might be the D (6 bases). The CDR3 length is 15 residues. CDR1 and CDR2 (germline): MNHEY, SMNVEV (reference sequence). V shed 4 bases and J shed 1 base, with 13 bases lying between them. Here the CDR3 reads CASSSRRGPQETQYF. The CDR3 bases are TGTGCCAGCAGTTCCCGGAGGGGACCCCAAGAGACCCAGTACTTC.

J is TRBJ2-1 and V is TRBV5-4, with 9 bases fitting TRBD2. CDR3 length equals 16 residues. The J segment lost 9 bases and the V segment lost 3 bases, leaving 13 bases of the junction unmatched. The V gene's germline CDR1 is SGHNT and CDR2 YYREEE (reference sequence). In DNA, the CDR3 is TGTGCCAGCAGCTCCCTGACTAGCGGCCACAGGGGTGAGCAGTTCTTC. As protein: CASSSLTSGHRGEQFF.

Concerning this clone: Compared with germline, one end of the junction differs, possibly owing to a read error. V and J are TRBV19 and TRBJ1-5; a weak D match, TRBD1 (6 bases). CDR1 LNHDA and CDR2 SQIVND come from the germline V gene (reference sequence). The CDR3 is 13 residues long. CDR3 in amino acids: CARWAGEKQPQHF. The CDR3 DNA follows: TGCGCGCGGTGGGCAGGGGAAAAACAGCCCCAGCATTTT. Full variable domain (remainder filled in from reference TRBV19 and TRBJ1-5): DGGITQSPKYLFRKEGQNVTLSCEQNLNHDAMYWYRQDPGQGLRLIYYSQIVNDFQKGDIAEGYSVSREKKESFPLTVTSAQKNPTAFYLCARWAGEKQPQHFGDGTRLSIL.

V usage is TRBV4-1 and J usage is TRBJ1-1; D not certain. Germline lookup yields CDR1 MGHRA and CDR2 YSYEKL. Between the trimmed V and J ends, which lost 4 bases and 0 bases, there was a span of 18 bases. This CDR3 region has 17 residues. Here the CDR3 reads CASSPRVNRIMNTEAFF. The CDR3 DNA reads as TGCGCCAGCAGCCCCCGGGTTAATAGGATTATGAACACTGAAGCTTTCTTT.

The chain employs TRBV10-2 and TRBJ2-1; 9 nucleotides match TRBD2. Trimming at V came to 8 bases and at J to 1 base, leaving 9 bases not matched to a gene. CDR3 length equals 16 residues. The germline V gene encodes CDR1 WSHSY and CDR2 SAAADI. The CDR3 coding sequence is TGCGCCAGCGTCGCCCCTAGCGGGGTTTCCTACAATGAGCAGTTCTTC. Protein product: CASVAPSGVSYNEQFF.

The chain uses TRBV5-4 and TRBJ2-5, with 11 bases that match TRBD2. In germline, CDR1 is SGHNT, CDR2 YYREEE (reference sequence). V shed 4 bases, J shed 5 bases, and the junction held 10 bases outside the gene matches. This CDR3 has 16 amino acids. The CDR3 DNA is TGTGCCAGCAGCCCACCCCCACTAGCGGGAGATGAGACCCAGTACTTC. Translating it yields CASSPPPLAGDETQYF.

The V and J genes are TRBV5-1 and TRBJ1-5; D is possibly TRBD1 (5 bases). The V and J ends lost 0 bases and 6 bases respectively, with 10 bases between them. The CDR3 covers 14 residues. Germline CDR1 is SGHRS and CDR2 is YFSETQ. The CDR3 sequence is CASSLAPGFQPQHF. The CDR3 DNA reads TGCGCCAGCAGCTTGGCTCCAGGGTTTCAGCCCCAGCATTTT.

The rearrangement uses TRBV19 and TRBJ2-7, with D perhaps matching TRBD1 (7 bases). The CDR3 covers 16 residues. Germline assignment: CDR1 LNHDA and CDR2 SQIVND (reference sequence). V gave up 5 bases and J gave up 0 bases, with 17 bases separating them. The CDR3 spells CASSFRGTESSYEQYF. CDR3 nucleotide sequence: TGTGCCAGTAGTTTTCGGGGGACAGAGAGCTCCTACGAGCAGTACTTC. The whole variable domain, remainder taken from reference TRBV19 and TRBJ2-7, is DGGITQSPKYLFRKEGQNVTLSCEQNLNHDAMYWYRQDPGQGLRLIYYSQIVNDFQKGDIAEGYSVSREKKESFPLTVTSAQKNPTAFYLCASSFRGTESSYEQYFGPGTRLTVT.

This clone was seen just once. This sequence joins TRBV29-1 and TRBJ2-7; no definite D call. The CDR3 totals 12 residues. V lost 4 bases, J lost 0 bases, and 7 bases lay in between. Germline lookup yields CDR1 SQVTM and CDR2 ANQGSEA. The CDR3 nucleotides are TGCAGCGTTGTAGGGCACTCCTACGAGCAGTACTTC. It translates to CSVVGHSYEQYF.

As concerns this clone: This CDR3 is also generated by other DNA sequences in the sample. For the CDR3, the DNA is TGTGCCAGCTCACCACCGGGACAGGGCTACAATGAGCAGTTCTTC. This translates into CASSPPGQGYNEQFF. This chain joins TRBV18 and TRBJ2-1, with 9 positions matching TRBD1. Looked up from germline, CDR1 is KGHSH and CDR2 is LQKENI. Trimming at V came to 0 bases and at J to 3 bases, leaving 0 bases not matched to a gene. CDR3 length equals 15 residues.

The chain has TRBV28 and TRBJ2-2; D is unclear. This CDR3 contains 15 residues. V was clipped by 3 bases and J by 2 bases, with 10 bases between them. CDR1 is MDHEN, CDR2 SYDVKM, per germline. CDR3 nucleotides: TGTGCCAGCAGTTTCATAGGGATTAACACCGGGGAGCTGTTTTTT. Translation gives CASSFIGINTGELFF.